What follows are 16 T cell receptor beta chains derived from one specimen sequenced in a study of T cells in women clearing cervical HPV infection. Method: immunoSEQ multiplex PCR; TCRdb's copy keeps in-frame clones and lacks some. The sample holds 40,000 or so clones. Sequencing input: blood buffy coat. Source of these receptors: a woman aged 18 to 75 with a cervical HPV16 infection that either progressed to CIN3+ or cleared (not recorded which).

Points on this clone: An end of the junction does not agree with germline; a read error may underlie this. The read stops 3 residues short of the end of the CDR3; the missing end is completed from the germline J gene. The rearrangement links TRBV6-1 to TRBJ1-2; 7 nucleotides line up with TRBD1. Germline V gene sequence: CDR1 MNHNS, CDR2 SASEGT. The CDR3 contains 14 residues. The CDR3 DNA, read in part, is TGTGCCAGCAGGGAAGGGACAGTTAACTATGGC. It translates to CASREGTVNYG. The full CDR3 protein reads CASREGTVNYGYTF.

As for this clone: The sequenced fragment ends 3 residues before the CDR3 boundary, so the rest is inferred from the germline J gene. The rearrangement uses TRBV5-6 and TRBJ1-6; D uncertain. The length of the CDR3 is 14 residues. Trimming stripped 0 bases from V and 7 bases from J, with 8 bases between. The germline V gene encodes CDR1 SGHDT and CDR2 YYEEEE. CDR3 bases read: TGTGCCAGCAGCTTGGTGATAGGGAATTCACCC. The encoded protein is CASSLVIGNSP. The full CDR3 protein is CASSLVIGNSPLHF.

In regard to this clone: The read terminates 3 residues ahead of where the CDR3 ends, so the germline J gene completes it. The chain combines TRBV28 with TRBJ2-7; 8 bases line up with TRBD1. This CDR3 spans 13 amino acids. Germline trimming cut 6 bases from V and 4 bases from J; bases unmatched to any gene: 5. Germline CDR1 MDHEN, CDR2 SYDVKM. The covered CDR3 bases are TGTGCCAGCAGCCGTGACAGGGGTTACGAG. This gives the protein CASSRDRGYE. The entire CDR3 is CASSRDRGYEQYF.

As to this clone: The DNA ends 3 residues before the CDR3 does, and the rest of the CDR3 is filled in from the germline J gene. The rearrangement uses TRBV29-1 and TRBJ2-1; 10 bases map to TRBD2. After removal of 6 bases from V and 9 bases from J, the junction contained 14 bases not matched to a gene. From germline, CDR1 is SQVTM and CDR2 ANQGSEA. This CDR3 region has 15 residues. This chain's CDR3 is CSVLNRAGGPGEQFF. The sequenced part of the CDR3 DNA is TGCAGCGTACTAAATCGAGCGGGGGGGCCAGGTGAG.

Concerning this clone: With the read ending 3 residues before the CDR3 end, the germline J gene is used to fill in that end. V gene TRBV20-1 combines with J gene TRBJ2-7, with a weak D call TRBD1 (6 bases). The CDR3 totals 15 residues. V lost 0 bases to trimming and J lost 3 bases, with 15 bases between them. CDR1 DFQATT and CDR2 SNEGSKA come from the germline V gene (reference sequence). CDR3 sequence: CSARDGGSPDYEQYF. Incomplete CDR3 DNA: TGCAGTGCTAGAGATGGGGGCAGCCCCGACTACGAG.

The CDR3: CASRTSIPYEQYF. CDR3 bases read: TGTGCCAGCAGGACTAGCATCCCCTACGAG. This chain uses TRBV6-2 or TRBV6-3 with TRBJ2-7, with 7 bases that match TRBD2. The read stops 3 residues short of the end of the CDR3; the missing end is completed from the germline J gene. The CDR3 has 13 residues. The J segment lost 2 bases and the V segment lost 6 bases, leaving 4 bases of the junction unmatched. Germline CDR1 and CDR2: MNHEY and SVGEGT.

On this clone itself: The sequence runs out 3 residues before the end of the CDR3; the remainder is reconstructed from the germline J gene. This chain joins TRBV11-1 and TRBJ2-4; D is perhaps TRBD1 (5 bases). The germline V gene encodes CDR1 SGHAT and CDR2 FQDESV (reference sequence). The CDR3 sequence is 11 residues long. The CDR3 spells CASSFQGPQYF. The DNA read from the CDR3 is TGTGCCAGCAGTTTCCAGGGCCCT.

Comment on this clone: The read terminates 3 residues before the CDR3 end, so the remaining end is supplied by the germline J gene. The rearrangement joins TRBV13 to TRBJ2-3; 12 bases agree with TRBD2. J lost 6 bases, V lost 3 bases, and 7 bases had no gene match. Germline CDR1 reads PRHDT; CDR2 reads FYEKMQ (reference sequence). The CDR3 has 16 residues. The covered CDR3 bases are TGTGCCAGCAGCTTCCGGACTAGCGGGGTAGGGGATACG. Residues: CASSFRTSGVGDT. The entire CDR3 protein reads CASSFRTSGVGDTQYF. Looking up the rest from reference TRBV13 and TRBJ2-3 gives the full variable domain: AAGVIQSPRHLIKEKRETATLKCYPIPRHDTVYWYQQGPGQDPQFLISFYEKMQSDKGSIPDRFSAQQFSDYHSELNMSSLELGDSALYFCASSFRTSGVGDTQYFGPGTRLTVL.

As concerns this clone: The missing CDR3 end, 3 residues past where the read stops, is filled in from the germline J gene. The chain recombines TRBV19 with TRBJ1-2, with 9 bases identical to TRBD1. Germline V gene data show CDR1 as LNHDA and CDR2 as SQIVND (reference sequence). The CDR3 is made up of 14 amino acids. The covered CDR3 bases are TGTGCCAGTAGTGAGACAGGGGGACTAGACGAC. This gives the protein CASSETGGLDD. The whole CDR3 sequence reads CASSETGGLDDYTF.

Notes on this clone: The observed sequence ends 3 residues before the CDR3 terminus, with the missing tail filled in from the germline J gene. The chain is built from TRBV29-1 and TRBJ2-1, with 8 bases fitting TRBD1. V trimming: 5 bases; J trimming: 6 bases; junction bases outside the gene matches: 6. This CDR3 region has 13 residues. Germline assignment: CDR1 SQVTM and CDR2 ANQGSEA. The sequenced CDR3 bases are TGCAGCGTTCCCCAGGGGGCTATCAATGAG. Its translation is CSVPQGAINE. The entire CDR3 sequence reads CSVPQGAINEQFF.

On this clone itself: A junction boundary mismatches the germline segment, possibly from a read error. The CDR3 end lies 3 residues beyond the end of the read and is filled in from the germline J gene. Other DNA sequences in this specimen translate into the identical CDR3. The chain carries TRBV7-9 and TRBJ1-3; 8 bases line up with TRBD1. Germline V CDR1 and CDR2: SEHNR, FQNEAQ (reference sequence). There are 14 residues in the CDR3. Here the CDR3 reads CASRSGGQENTIYF. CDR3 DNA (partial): TGTGCCAGCAGGTCAGGGGGCCAGGAAAACACT. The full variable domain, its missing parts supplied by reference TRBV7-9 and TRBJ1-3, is DTGVSQNPRHKITKRGQNVTFRCDPISEHNRLYWYRQTLGQGPEFLTYFQNEAQLEKSRLLSDRFSAERPKGSFSTLEIQRTEQGDSAMYLCASRSGGQENTIYFGEGSWLTVV.

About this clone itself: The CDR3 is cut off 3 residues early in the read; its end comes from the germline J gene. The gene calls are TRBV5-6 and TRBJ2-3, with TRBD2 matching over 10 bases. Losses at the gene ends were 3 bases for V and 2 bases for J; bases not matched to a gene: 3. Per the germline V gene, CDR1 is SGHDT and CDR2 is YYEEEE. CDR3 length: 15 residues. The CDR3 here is CASSSTSGVTDTQYF. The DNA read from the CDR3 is TGTGCCAGCAGCTCCACTAGCGGGGTCACAGATACG.

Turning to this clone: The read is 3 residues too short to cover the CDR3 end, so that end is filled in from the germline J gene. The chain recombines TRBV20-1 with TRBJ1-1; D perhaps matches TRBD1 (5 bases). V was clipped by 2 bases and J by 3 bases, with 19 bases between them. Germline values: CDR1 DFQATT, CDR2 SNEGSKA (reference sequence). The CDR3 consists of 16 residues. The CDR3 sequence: CSARSPGGVGDTEAFF. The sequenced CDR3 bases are TGCAGTGCTAGATCCCCTGGGGGGGTAGGGGACACTGAA.

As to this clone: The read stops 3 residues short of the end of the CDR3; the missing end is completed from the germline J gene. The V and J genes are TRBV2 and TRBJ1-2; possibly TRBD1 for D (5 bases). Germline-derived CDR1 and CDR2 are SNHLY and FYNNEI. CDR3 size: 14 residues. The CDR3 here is CASSTRVRPDTYTF. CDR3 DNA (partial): TGTGCCAGCAGCACCAGGGTGAGACCAGATACC.

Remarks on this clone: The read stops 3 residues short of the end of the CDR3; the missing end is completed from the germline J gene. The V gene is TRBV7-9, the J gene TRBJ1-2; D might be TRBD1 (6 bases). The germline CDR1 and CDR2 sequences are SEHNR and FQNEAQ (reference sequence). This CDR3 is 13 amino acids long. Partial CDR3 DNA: TGTGCCAGCAGCTTAGACAGGGTTGACGAC. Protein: CASSLDRVDD. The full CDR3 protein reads CASSLDRVDDYTF. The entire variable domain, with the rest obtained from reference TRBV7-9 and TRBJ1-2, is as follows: DTGVSQNPRHKITKRGQNVTFRCDPISEHNRLYWYRQTLGQGPEFLTYFQNEAQLEKSRLLSDRFSAERPKGSFSTLEIQRTEQGDSAMYLCASSLDRVDDYTFGSGTRLTVV.

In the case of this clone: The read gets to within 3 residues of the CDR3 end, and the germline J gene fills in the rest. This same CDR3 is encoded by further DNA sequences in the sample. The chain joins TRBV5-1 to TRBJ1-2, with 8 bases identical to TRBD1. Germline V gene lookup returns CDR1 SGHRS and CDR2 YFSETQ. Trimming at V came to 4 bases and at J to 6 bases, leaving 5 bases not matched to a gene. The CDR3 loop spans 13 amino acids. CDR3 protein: CASSLLQGDGYTF. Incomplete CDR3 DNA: TGCGCCAGCAGCCTATTACAGGGGGATGGC.